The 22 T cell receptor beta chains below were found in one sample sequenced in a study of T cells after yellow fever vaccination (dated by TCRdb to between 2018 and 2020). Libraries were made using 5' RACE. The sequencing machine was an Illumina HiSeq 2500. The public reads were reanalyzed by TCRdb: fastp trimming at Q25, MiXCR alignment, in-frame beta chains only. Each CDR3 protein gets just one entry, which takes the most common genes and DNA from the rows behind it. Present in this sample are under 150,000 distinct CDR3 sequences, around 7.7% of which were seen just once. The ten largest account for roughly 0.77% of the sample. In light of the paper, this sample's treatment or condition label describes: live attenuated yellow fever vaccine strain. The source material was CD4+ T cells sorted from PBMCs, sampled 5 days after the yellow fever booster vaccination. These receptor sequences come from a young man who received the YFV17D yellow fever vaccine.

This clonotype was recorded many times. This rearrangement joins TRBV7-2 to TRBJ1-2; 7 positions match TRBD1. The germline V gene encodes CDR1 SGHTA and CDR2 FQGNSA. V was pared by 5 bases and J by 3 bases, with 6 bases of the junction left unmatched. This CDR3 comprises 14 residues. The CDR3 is CASSPLQGYYGYTF. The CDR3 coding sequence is TGTGCCAGCAGCCCTCTACAGGGGTACTATGGCTACACCTTC. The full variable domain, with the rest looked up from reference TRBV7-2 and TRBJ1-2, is GAGVSQSPSNKVTEKGKDVELRCDPISGHTALYWYRQSLGQGLEFLIYFQGNSAPDKSGLPSDRFSAERTGGSVSTLTIQRTQQEDSAVYLCASSPLQGYYGYTFGSGTRLTVV.

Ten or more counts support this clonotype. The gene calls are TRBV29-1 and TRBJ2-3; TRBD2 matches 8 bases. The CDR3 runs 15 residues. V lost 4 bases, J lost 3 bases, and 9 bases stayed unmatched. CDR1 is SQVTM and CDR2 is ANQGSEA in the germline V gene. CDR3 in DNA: TGCAGCGTTGGGGGGGGAAGCGGGGGAACAGATACGCAGTATTTT. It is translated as CSVGGGSGGTDTQYF.

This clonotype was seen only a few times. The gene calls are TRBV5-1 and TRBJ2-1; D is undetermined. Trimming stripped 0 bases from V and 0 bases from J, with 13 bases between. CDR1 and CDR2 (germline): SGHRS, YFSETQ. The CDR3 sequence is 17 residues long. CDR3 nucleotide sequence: TGCGCCAGCAGCTTGGCCGCGACGCGGAGCTCCTACAATGAGCAGTTCTTC. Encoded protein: CASSLAATRSSYNEQFF.

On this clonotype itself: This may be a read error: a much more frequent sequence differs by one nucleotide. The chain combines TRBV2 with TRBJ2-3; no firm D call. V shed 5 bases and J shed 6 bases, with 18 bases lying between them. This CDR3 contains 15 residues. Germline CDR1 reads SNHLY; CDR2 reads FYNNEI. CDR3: CASSRDTGRWDTQYF. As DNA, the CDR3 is TGTGCCAGCAGTAGAGACACTGGGCGATGGGATACGCAGTATTTT.

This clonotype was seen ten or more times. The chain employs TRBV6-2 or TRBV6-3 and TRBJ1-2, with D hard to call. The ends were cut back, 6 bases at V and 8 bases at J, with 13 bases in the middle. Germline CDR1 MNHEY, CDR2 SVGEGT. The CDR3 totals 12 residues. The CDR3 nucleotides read TGTGCCAGCAGCGGTCAGGAGTTGGGCTACACCTTC. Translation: CASSGQELGYTF.

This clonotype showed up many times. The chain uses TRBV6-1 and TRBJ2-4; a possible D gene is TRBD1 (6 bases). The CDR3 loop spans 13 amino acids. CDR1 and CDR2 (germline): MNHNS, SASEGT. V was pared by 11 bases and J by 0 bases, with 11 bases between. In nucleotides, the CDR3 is TGTGCCGTCAGGGGAGCAGCCAAAAACATTCAGTACTTC. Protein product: CAVRGAAKNIQYF.

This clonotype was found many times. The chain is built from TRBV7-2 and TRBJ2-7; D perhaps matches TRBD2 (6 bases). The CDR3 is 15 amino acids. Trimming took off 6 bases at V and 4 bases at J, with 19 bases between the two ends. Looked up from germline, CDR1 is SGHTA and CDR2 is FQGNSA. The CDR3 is CASSPGVVDTYEQYF. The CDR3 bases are TGTGCCAGCAGTCCGGGGGTCGTGGATACTTACGAGCAGTACTTC.

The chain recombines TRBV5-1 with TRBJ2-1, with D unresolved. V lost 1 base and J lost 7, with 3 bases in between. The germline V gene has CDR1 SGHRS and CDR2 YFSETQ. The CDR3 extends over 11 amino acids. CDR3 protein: CASSLLNEQFF. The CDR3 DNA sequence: TGCGCCAGCAGCTTGTTGAATGAGCAGTTCTTC.

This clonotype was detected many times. This chain's CDR3 is CASSQSKTPTDTQYF. Here the CDR3 DNA reads TGCGCCAGCAGTCAATCCAAAACCCCCACAGATACGCAGTATTTT. V gene TRBV23-1 combines with J gene TRBJ2-3; D gene uncertain. TRBV23-1 is given ORF status, its function remaining uncertain. V lost 0 bases, J lost 2 bases, and 9 bases lay in between. The CDR3 contains 15 residues.

This CDR3 is CATSDFFSRAASARSSYNEQFF. The CDR3 nucleotides are TGTGCCACCAGTGATTTTTTTTCAAGAGCGGCTAGCGCTCGCAGCTCCTACAATGAGCAGTTCTTC. The rearrangement joins TRBV24-1 to TRBJ2-1, with D possibly matching TRBD2 (6 bases). CDR1 KGHDR and CDR2 SFDVKD come from the germline V gene. The ends were cut back, 1 base at V and 0 bases at J, with 27 bases in the middle. This CDR3 contains 22 residues.

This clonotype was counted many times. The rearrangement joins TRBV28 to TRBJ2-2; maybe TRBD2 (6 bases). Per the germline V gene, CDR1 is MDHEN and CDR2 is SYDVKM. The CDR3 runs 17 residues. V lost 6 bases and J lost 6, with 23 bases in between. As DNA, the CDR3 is TGTGCCAGCAGCCCGTATGGAGGGCGACGTCTACCCGGGGAGCTGTTTTTT. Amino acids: CASSPYGGRRLPGELFF. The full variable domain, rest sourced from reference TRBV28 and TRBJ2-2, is DVKVTQSSRYLVKRTGEKVFLECVQDMDHENMFWYRQDPGLGLRLIYFSYDVKMKEKGDIPEGYSVSREKKERFSLILESASTNQTSMYLCASSPYGGRRLPGELFFGEGSRLTVL.

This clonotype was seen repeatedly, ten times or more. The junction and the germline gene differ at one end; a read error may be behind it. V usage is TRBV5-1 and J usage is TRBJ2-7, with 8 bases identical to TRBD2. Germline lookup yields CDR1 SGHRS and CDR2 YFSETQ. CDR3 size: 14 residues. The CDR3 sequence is CASSLELAGRGTHF. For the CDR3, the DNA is TGCGCCAGCAGCTTGGAGTTAGCGGGAAGGGGAACCCACTTC.

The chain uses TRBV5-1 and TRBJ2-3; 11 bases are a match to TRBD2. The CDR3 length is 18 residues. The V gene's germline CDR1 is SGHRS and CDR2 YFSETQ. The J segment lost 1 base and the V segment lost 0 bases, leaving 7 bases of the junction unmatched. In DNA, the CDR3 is TGCGCCAGCAGCTTGGCCGGGCTAGCGGGAGGTCGCACAGATACGCAGTATTTT. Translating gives CASSLAGLAGGRTDTQYF. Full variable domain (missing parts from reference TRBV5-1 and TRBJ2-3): KAGVTQTPRYLIKTRGQQVTLSCSPISGHRSVSWYQQTPGQGLQFLFEYFSETQRNKGNFPGRFSGRQFSNSRSEMNVSTLELGDSALYLCASSLAGLAGGRTDTQYFGPGTRLTVL.

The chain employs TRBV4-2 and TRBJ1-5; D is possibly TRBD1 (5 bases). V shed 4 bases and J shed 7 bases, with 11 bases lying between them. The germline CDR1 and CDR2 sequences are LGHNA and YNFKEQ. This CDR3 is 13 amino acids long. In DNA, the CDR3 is TGTGCCAGCAGCCCCAGGGAGGACCAGCCCCAGCATTTT. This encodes CASSPREDQPQHF.

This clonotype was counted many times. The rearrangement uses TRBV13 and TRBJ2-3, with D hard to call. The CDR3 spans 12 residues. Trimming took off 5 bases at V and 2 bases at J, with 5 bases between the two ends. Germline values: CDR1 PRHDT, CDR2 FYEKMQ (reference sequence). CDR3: CASSTVTDTQYF. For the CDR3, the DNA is TGTGCCAGCAGCACGGTCACAGATACGCAGTATTTT.

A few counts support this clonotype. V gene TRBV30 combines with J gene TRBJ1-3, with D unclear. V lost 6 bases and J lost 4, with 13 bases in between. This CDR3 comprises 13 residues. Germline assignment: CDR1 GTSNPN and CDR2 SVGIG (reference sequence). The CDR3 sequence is CACDRRAGNTIYF. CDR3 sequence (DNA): TGTGCCTGTGACCGCAGAGCGGGAAACACCATATATTTT.

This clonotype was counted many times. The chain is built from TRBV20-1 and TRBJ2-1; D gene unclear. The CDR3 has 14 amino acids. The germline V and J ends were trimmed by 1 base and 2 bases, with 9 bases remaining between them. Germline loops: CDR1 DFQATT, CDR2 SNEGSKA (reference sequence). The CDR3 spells CSARGFDPYNEQFF. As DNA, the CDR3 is TGCAGTGCTAGAGGCTTCGACCCCTACAATGAGCAGTTCTTC.

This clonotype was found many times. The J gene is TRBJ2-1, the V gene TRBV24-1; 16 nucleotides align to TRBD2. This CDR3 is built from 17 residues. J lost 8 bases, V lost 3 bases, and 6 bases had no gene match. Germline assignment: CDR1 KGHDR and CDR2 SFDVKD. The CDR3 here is CATSDTGLAGGPYEQFF. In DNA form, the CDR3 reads TGTGCCACCAGTGATACGGGACTAGCGGGAGGGCCGTATGAGCAGTTCTTC.

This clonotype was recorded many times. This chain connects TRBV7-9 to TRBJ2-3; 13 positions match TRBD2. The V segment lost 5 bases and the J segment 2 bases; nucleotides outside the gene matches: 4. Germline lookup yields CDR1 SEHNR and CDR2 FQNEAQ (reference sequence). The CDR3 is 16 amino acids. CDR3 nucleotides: TGTGCCAGCAGCCTCGGACTAGCGGGAGACACAGATACGCAGTATTTT. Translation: CASSLGLAGDTDTQYF.

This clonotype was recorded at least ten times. CDR3 DNA: TGCGCCAGCAGCCAAGAAATCATAGGGACAGGGTCGACAGATACGCAGTATTTT. Its translation: CASSQEIIGTGSTDTQYF. The chain employs TRBV4-3 and TRBJ2-3, with 9 bases lining up with TRBD1. CDR1 LGHNA and CDR2 YSLEER come from the germline V gene. V lost 0 bases and J lost 3; bases outside the gene matches: 10. CDR3 length: 18 residues.

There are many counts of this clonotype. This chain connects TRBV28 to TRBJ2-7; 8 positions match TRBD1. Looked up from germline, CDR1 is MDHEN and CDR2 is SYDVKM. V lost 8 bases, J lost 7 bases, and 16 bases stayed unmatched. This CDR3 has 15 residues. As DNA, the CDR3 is TGTGCCAGCCTACCGGGACAGGCCCCTGGAAGAGAGCAGTACTTC. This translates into CASLPGQAPGREQYF. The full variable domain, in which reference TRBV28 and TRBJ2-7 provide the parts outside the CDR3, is DVKVTQSSRYLVKRTGEKVFLECVQDMDHENMFWYRQDPGLGLRLIYFSYDVKMKEKGDIPEGYSVSREKKERFSLILESASTNQTSMYLCASLPGQAPGREQYFGPGTRLTVT.

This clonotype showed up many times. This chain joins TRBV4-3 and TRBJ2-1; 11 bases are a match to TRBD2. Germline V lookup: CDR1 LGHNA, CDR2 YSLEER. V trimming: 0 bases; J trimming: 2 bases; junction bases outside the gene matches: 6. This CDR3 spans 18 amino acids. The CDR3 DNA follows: TGCGCCAGCAGCCAAGATGGCCTAGCGGGAGGCCCCTACAATGAGCAGTTCTTC. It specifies CASSQDGLAGGPYNEQFF.